This passage covers 21 T cell receptor beta chains from one sample sequenced in a study of blood T cell repertoires in COVID-19. The data were produced by immunoSEQ multiplex PCR, yet TCRdb's version contains in-frame clones alone and is incomplete. The table has some 250,000 clones, around 83% seen once. Material: peripheral blood. These receptors were collected from an older man with acute or convalescent COVID-19.

The chain links TRBV28 to TRBJ2-5; a weak D match, TRBD1 (6 bases). V dropped 2 bases and J dropped 5 bases, with 21 bases sitting between them. CDR1 is MDHEN, CDR2 SYDVKM, per germline. This CDR3 spans 17 amino acids. For the CDR3, the DNA is TGTGCCAGCAGTTTACTGACTCGACAGGATAGGTGGGAGACCCAGTACTTC. It yields the protein CASSLLTRQDRWETQYF. Full variable domain (rest looked up from reference TRBV28 and TRBJ2-5): DVKVTQSSRYLVKRTGEKVFLECVQDMDHENMFWYRQDPGLGLRLIYFSYDVKMKEKGDIPEGYSVSREKKERFSLILESASTNQTSMYLCASSLLTRQDRWETQYFGPGTRLLVL.

This clone was seen more than once but under ten times. The sample has other DNA sequences that encode this CDR3 too. The J gene is TRBJ1-1, the V gene TRBV5-1; D uncertain. This CDR3 has 13 amino acids. Deletions cut 0 bases from V and 0 bases from J, with 3 bases between. The V gene's germline CDR1 is SGHRS and CDR2 YFSETQ. The CDR3 loop reads CASSLAVNTEAFF. The CDR3 DNA reads TGCGCCAGCAGCTTGGCGGTGAACACTGAAGCTTTCTTT. Looking up the rest from reference TRBV5-1 and TRBJ1-1 gives the full variable domain: KAGVTQTPRYLIKTRGQQVTLSCSPISGHRSVSWYQQTPGQGLQFLFEYFSETQRNKGNFPGRFSGRQFSNSRSEMNVSTLELGDSALYLCASSLAVNTEAFFGQGTRLTVV.

The chain recombines TRBV5-1 with TRBJ1-5; no clear D. Germline V gene lookup returns CDR1 SGHRS and CDR2 YFSETQ. This CDR3 contains 15 residues. V was clipped by 0 bases and J by 3 bases, with 10 bases between them. The CDR3 nucleotides read TGCGCCAGCAGCTTGGAGGGAGGCCCCAATCAGCCCCAGCATTTT. Translation: CASSLEGGPNQPQHF.

This chain links TRBV11-2 with TRBJ1-6; 9 bases are shared with TRBD1. This CDR3 contains 15 residues. With 5 bases clipped from V and 5 bases from J, the junction kept 4 bases outside the gene matches. Germline CDR1 SGHAT, CDR2 FQNNGV. The CDR3 nucleotides read TGTGCCAGCAGCCCCAGGACAGGGGATAATTCACCCCTCCACTTT. Protein sequence: CASSPRTGDNSPLHF.

This clone was counted once. The chain joins TRBV14 to TRBJ1-1; D is possibly TRBD1 (6 bases). The CDR3 is 15 residues long. V was pared by 4 bases and J by 2 bases, with 14 bases between. CDR1 and CDR2 (germline): SGHDN, FVKESK. Here the CDR3 DNA reads TGTGCCAGCAGCCTACCCGGGACAATAAACACTGAAGCTTTCTTT. Amino acids: CASSLPGTINTEAFF.

The chain couples TRBV27 to TRBJ2-7; possible D gene TRBD1, 5 bases. The V end was cut by 6 bases, the J end by 2 bases, with 8 bases between. This CDR3 comprises 12 residues. CDR1 and CDR2 (germline): MNHEY, SMNVEV (reference sequence). CDR3 coding DNA: TGTGCCAGCAGGCAGGGCACCTACGAGCAGTACTTC. Translation: CASRQGTYEQYF.

The V gene is TRBV6-5, the J gene TRBJ2-7; a possible D gene is TRBD1 (6 bases). Trimming took off 5 bases at V and 2 bases at J, with 13 bases between the two ends. The CDR3 is made up of 14 amino acids. Germline-derived CDR1 and CDR2 are MNHEY and SVGAGI. The chain's CDR3 is CASSPRQETYEQYF. CDR3 nucleotides: TGTGCCAGCAGTCCACGACAGGAAACCTACGAGCAGTACTTC.

The chain uses TRBV2 and TRBJ1-1, with 11 bases fitting TRBD1. V shed 7 bases, J shed 12 bases, and the junction held 4 bases outside the gene matches. CDR3 size: 11 residues. Looked up from germline, CDR1 is SNHLY and CDR2 is FYNNEI. The CDR3 is CASKGQGASFF. In DNA form, the CDR3 reads TGTGCCAGCAAAGGACAGGGGGCTTCTTTCTTT.

The chain recombines TRBV5-4 with TRBJ2-1, with 8 bases aligning to TRBD2. J gave up 0 bases and V 4 bases, and 6 bases lay outside the gene matches. Germline values: CDR1 SGHNT, CDR2 YYREEE (reference sequence). There are 16 residues in the CDR3. The CDR3 region is CASSPRTSSSYNEQFF. Here the CDR3 DNA reads TGTGCCAGCAGCCCTCGGACTAGCTCCTCCTACAATGAGCAGTTCTTC.

The V and J genes are TRBV5-4 and TRBJ2-2; D is possibly TRBD2 (5 bases). The CDR3 loop spans 17 amino acids. CDR1 is SGHNT and CDR2 is YYREEE in the germline V gene (reference sequence). V was pared by 0 bases and J by 1 base, with 13 bases between. The CDR3, as DNA: TGTGCCAGCAGCTTGGCCGTCGCGGGCGGGAACACCGGGGAGCTGTTTTTT. As protein: CASSLAVAGGNTGELFF.

The chain has TRBV30 and TRBJ1-6; 12 positions match TRBD1. Germline values: CDR1 GTSNPN, CDR2 SVGIG (reference sequence). The CDR3 extends over 16 amino acids. The trim removed 3 bases at V and 11 bases at J, leaving 11 bases unmatched. The CDR3 DNA reads TGTGCCTGGAGGGCCCAGGGAGGGACAGGGGGCGCACCCCTCCACTTT. Translation gives CAWRAQGGTGGAPLHF. The complete variable domain, with remaining parts taken from reference TRBV30 and TRBJ1-6, reads SQTIHQWPATLVQPVGSPLSLECTVEGTSNPNLYWYRQAAGRGLQLLFYSVGIGQISSEVPQNLSASRPQDRQFILSSKKLLLSDSGFYLCAWRAQGGTGGAPLHFGNGTRLTVT.

The chain joins TRBV28 to TRBJ2-1, with D hard to call. V was shortened by 7 bases and J by 6 bases, with 13 bases between the two germline ends. CDR3 size: 13 residues. CDR1 and CDR2 (germline): MDHEN, SYDVKM. CDR3 sequence reads: CASINSFGNEQFF. For the CDR3, the DNA is TGTGCCAGCATCAATTCGTTCGGCAATGAGCAGTTCTTC.

J is TRBJ2-7 and V is TRBV5-1, with TRBD1 identical over 8 bases. Trimming at V came to 4 bases and at J to 10 bases, leaving 10 bases not matched to a gene. The CDR3 contains 13 residues. Germline CDR1 and CDR2: SGHRS and YFSETQ. The CDR3 loop is CASSLGQERSQYF. The CDR3 nucleotides read TGCGCCAGCAGCCTGGGACAGGAACGGTCTCAGTACTTC.

The chain has TRBV5-1 and TRBJ2-2; the D is unclear. V was trimmed by 3 bases and J by 5 bases, leaving 11 bases between them. CDR3 size: 14 residues. Germline lookup yields CDR1 SGHRS and CDR2 YFSETQ. In DNA form, the CDR3 reads TGCGCCAGCAGCTGGGCCGACGAGACCGGGGAGCTGTTTTTT. It specifies CASSWADETGELFF.

CDR3 in amino acids: CAARQGFDEQYF. Here the CDR3 DNA reads TGCGCCGCCAGACAGGGTTTTGACGAGCAGTACTTC. This chain connects TRBV23-1 to TRBJ2-7, with 7 nucleotides matching TRBD1. TRBV23-1 is marked as an open reading frame, function uncertain. V lost 11 bases and J lost 5; bases outside the gene matches: 9. The CDR3 consists of 12 residues.

Of note for this clone: Mismatch with germline at one junction end may stem from a read error. This sequence joins TRBV5-4 and TRBJ2-3; possible D gene TRBD2, 5 bases. This CDR3 spans 13 amino acids. Germline V lookup: CDR1 SGHNT, CDR2 YYREEE (reference sequence). In DNA form, the CDR3 reads TGTGCCAGCAGCTCCGCGGGCACATATACGCAGTATTTT. Amino acid sequence: CASSSAGTYTQYF.

The chain employs TRBV5-1 and TRBJ2-7; 9 bases align to TRBD1. The CDR3 runs 14 residues. Germline V gives CDR1 SGHRS, CDR2 YFSETQ. V lost 2 bases to trimming and J lost 6 bases; unmatched junction nucleotides: 6. Written as DNA, the CDR3 is TGCGCCAGCAGCTTCGGGACAGGGTTAGGCGAGCAGTACTTC. This sequence encodes CASSFGTGLGEQYF.

The chain links TRBV5-1 to TRBJ2-7; D remains ambiguous. Germline assignment: CDR1 SGHRS and CDR2 YFSETQ. Deletions cut 2 bases from V and 2 bases from J, with 8 bases between. This CDR3 contains 13 residues. CDR3 residues: CASSFTDTYEQYF. In DNA, the CDR3 is TGCGCCAGCAGCTTTACAGATACCTACGAGCAGTACTTC.

The chain employs TRBV9 and TRBJ2-5; perhaps TRBD1 as D (6 bases). The V end lost 0 bases, the J end lost 2 bases, and 11 bases lay between the germline ends. The V gene's germline CDR1 is SGDLS and CDR2 YYNGEE. The length of the CDR3 is 15 residues. DNA of the CDR3: TGTGCCAGCAGCGTAGTAGGGACAACGCAAGAGACCCAGTACTTC. Translation: CASSVVGTTQETQYF.

The V gene is TRBV1, the J gene TRBJ2-5; whether TRBD1, the table's D call, matches the DNA was not checked. TRBV1 constitutes a pseudogene. The CDR3 consists of 17 residues. The chain's CDR3 is CTSSQAKGDRDQETQYF. The CDR3 nucleotides read TGCACCAGCAGCCAGGCTAAGGGGGACAGAGACCAAGAGACCCAGTACTTC.

The V and J genes are TRBV29-1 and TRBJ2-7; D is perhaps TRBD1 (5 bases). This CDR3 has 11 residues. Germline V gene data show CDR1 as SQVTM and CDR2 as ANQGSEA. Trimming pared 5 bases from V and 4 bases from J, leaving 9 bases between. DNA for the CDR3: TGCAGCGTTACGGACAAGTACGAGCAGTACTTC. It codes for CSVTDKYEQYF.